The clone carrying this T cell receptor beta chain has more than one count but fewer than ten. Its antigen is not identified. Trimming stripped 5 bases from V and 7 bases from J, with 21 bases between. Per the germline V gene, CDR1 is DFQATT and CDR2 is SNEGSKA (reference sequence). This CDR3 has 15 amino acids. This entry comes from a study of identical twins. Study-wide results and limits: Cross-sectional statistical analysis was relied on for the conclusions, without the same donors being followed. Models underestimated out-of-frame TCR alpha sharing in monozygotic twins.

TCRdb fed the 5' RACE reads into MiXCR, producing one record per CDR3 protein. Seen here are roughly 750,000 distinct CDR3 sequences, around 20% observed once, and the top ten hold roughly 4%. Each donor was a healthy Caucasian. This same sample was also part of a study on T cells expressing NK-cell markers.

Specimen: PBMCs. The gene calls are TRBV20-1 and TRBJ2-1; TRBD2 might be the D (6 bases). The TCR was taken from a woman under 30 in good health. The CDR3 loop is CSASGGEGKWNEQFF. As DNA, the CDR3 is TGCAGTGCTTCCGGGGGAGAGGGGAAGTGGAATGAGCAGTTCTTC.